Following are 13 T cell receptor beta chains from one sample sequenced in a study of T cell responses to AZD1222 COVID-19 vaccine. The method was immunoSEQ multiplex PCR; TCRdb's version includes in-frame clones alone and lacks a portion of them. The repertoire holds some 48,000 clones, with 65% to 90% as singletons. Specimen: peripheral blood, collected 28 days after the second AZD1222 dose. All receptors come from an adult who received the AZD1222 COVID-19 vaccine.

The genes are TRBV7-9 and TRBJ2-7, with D perhaps matching TRBD2 (6 bases). Germline V gene lookup returns CDR1 SEHNR and CDR2 FQNEAQ (reference sequence). The CDR3 spans 15 residues. The V end was cut by 4 bases, the J end by 0 bases, with 13 bases between. CDR3 residues: CASSSAGTYSYEQYF. The CDR3 DNA reads TGTGCCAGCAGCTCCGCCGGGACTTACTCCTACGAGCAGTACTTC.

The V and J genes are TRBV6-2 or TRBV6-3 and TRBJ2-2; D remains ambiguous. Germline lookup yields CDR1 MNHEY and CDR2 SVGEGT. V dropped 6 bases and J dropped 2 bases, with 7 bases sitting between them. CDR3 length equals 13 residues. CDR3 nucleotides: TGTGCCAGCAGCCAAGACAACACCGGGGAGCTGTTTTTT. Protein product: CASSQDNTGELFF.

This clone was counted only a few times. This chain uses TRBV11-3 with TRBJ2-1, with 7 bases identical to TRBD1. The CDR3 has 15 amino acids. CDR1 SGHNT and CDR2 YENEEA come from the germline V gene. V was pared by 1 base and J by 6 bases, with 6 bases of the junction left unmatched. CDR3 loop: CASSLGTGYGNEQFF. CDR3 bases: TGTGCCAGCAGCTTAGGGACAGGATACGGCAATGAGCAGTTCTTC.

The chain has TRBV6-2 or TRBV6-3 and TRBJ2-7, with D uncertain. Germline values: CDR1 MNHEY, CDR2 SVGEGT. CDR3 size: 12 residues. Trimming shortened V by 8 bases and J by 4 bases, and 12 bases separated the two germline ends. The CDR3 DNA sequence: TGTGCCAGCGGCCGGCGGCTTTACGAGCAGTACTTC. It is translated as CASGRRLYEQYF.

The chain has TRBV28 and TRBJ1-3; D not resolved. Germline V gives CDR1 MDHEN, CDR2 SYDVKM. CDR3 length equals 14 residues. Trimming pared 2 bases from V and 3 bases from J, leaving 8 bases between. The chain's CDR3 is CASSLEGFGNTIYF. The CDR3, as DNA: TGTGCCAGCAGTTTAGAAGGGTTTGGAAACACCATATATTTT.

The chain has TRBV13 and TRBJ1-6; D may be TRBD1 (5 bases). In germline, CDR1 is PRHDT, CDR2 FYEKMQ (reference sequence). The CDR3 is 14 residues long. Trimming pared 5 bases from V and 10 bases from J, leaving 15 bases between. The CDR3 loop reads CASSVDSSYSPLHF. The CDR3 DNA is TGTGCCAGCAGCGTAGACAGTTCATACTCACCCCTCCACTTT.

The CDR3 DNA reads as TGTGCCAGCAGGCAAAATCCTCTCACAGATACGCAGTATTTT. This sequence encodes CASRQNPLTDTQYF. The chain joins TRBV28 to TRBJ2-3; D unresolved. Trimming cost V 6 bases and J 2 bases, with 12 bases left between them. The CDR3 sequence is 14 residues long. Germline V gene lookup returns CDR1 MDHEN and CDR2 SYDVKM. The full variable domain, in which reference TRBV28 and TRBJ2-3 provide the parts outside the CDR3, is DVKVTQSSRYLVKRTGEKVFLECVQDMDHENMFWYRQDPGLGLRLIYFSYDVKMKEKGDIPEGYSVSREKKERFSLILESASTNQTSMYLCASRQNPLTDTQYFGPGTRLTVL.

This chain joins TRBV4-1 and TRBJ2-3, with a possible D match to TRBD2 (5 bases). The ends were cut back, 1 base at V and 1 base at J, with 12 bases in the middle. Germline V gene data show CDR1 as MGHRA and CDR2 as YSYEKL. The length of the CDR3 is 16 residues. The DNA for the CDR3 is TGCGCCAGCAGCCAAGGTCCACTAGGAGGCACAGATACGCAGTATTTT. Translating it yields CASSQGPLGGTDTQYF.

The table lists this clone with a few counts. The chain has TRBV6-1 and TRBJ1-6; no reliable D call. The CDR3 has 13 residues. The V gene lost 2 bases and the J gene lost 6 bases, with 5 bases spanning the gap. Per the germline V gene, CDR1 is MNHNS and CDR2 is SASEGT. CDR3 amino acids: CASSETVNSPLHF. The CDR3, as DNA: TGTGCCAGCAGTGAAACAGTTAATTCACCCCTCCACTTT.

The chain uses TRBV28 and TRBJ1-2, with 9 positions matching TRBD1. V trimming: 6 bases; J trimming: 7 bases; junction bases outside the gene matches: 12. There are 15 residues in the CDR3. CDR1 and CDR2 from the germline V gene are MDHEN and SYDVKM. CDR3 bases: TGTGCCAGCAGGCTGCCGGGACAGGGCCCTTCTGGCTACACCTTC. Its protein is CASRLPGQGPSGYTF.

The rearrangement links TRBV7-8 to TRBJ2-5, with 7 bases lining up with TRBD2. V dropped 7 bases and J dropped 0; count of bases not matched to a gene: 8. The CDR3 is 15 amino acids. Germline V gene sequence: CDR1 SGHVS, CDR2 FQNEAQ. CDR3 DNA sequence: TGTGCCAGCACCCCGGAACTAGCGAACCAAGAGACCCAGTACTTC. It encodes CASTPELANQETQYF.

V is TRBV9 and J is TRBJ1-2, with D possibly TRBD1 on 6 matching bases. Germline CDR1 and CDR2: SGDLS and YYNGEE. This CDR3 is built from 16 residues. V lost 0 bases to trimming and J lost 0 bases, with 12 bases between them. CDR3: CASSVGGQSANYGYTF. CDR3 coding DNA: TGTGCCAGCAGCGTAGGAGGACAGTCAGCTAACTATGGCTACACCTTC.

The chain combines TRBV12-5 with TRBJ2-7, with 9 bases lining up with TRBD1. With 6 bases clipped from V and 3 bases from J, the junction kept 9 bases outside the gene matches. Germline V lookup: CDR1 LGHNT, CDR2 FRNRAP. CDR3 length: 15 residues. The CDR3 DNA reads TGTGCTAGTGGCTACGGACAGGGGTTCTTCTACGAGCAGTACTTC. The encoded protein is CASGYGQGFFYEQYF.